This is a list of T cell receptor beta chains from one sample in a study of identical twins. TCRdb called the 5' RACE reads again in MiXCR, with one record for every CDR3 protein. The repertoire holds about 530,000 distinct CDR3 sequences, 13% to 15% seen once, with less than 0.5% in the top ten. This sample was shared with a second study, whose subject was yellow fever vaccine responses in identical twins.

The material sequenced was CD4+ T cells sorted from blood. Receptor source: a woman aged 18-30 years in good health. CDR3s include the opening cysteine and the closing phenylalanine or tryptophan.

j_call	v_call	cdr3_aa
TRBJ1-5	TRBV7-2	CASSPATGSPQHF
TRBJ1-3	TRBV20-1	CSARVTAGNTIYF
TRBJ1-2	TRBV28	CTSSFTDTYGYTF
TRBJ2-2	TRBV5-1	CASSGDYLDTGELFF
TRBJ1-1	TRBV20-1	CSASRQSEAFF
TRBJ2-1	TRBV2	CASSERGPQDEQFF
TRBJ2-3	TRBV12-3/TRBV12-4	CASSFRDRLTDTQYF
TRBJ2-3	TRBV9	CASSVGLDTQYF
TRBJ2-3	TRBV11-2	CASSFWTGLRSSDTQYF
TRBJ2-1	TRBV6-1	CASSRFGLAGAVEQFF
TRBJ2-1	TRBV3-1	CASSQDELTGIYEQFF
TRBJ1-3	TRBV3-1	CASSPYRSSGNTIYF
TRBJ1-4	TRBV18	CASSYDTGLRGKLFF
TRBJ1-2	TRBV6-1	CASSPIKAYGYTF
TRBJ2-3	TRBV15	CATSGPLIPEADTQYF
TRBJ1-4	TRBV15	CASRAAGAGEKLFF
TRBJ2-7	TRBV3-1	CASSPTSGRDYEQYF
TRBJ2-1	TRBV19	CASSSGRQRGRYNEQFF
TRBJ1-5	TRBV12-3/TRBV12-4	CASSLLGQGVQPQHF
TRBJ2-1	TRBV15	CATSRLRTGGFDEQFF
TRBJ2-3	TRBV28	CASTPYRTSASSTDTQYF
TRBJ1-3	TRBV5-1	CASSQDTGNTIYF
TRBJ1-1	TRBV2	CASSQRWGTEAFF
TRBJ2-5	TRBV5-1	CASSLGSQETQYF
TRBJ2-7	TRBV6-5	CASSYSVGQGWAYEQYF
TRBJ2-3	TRBV28	CASRPGQGFGTDTQYF
TRBJ2-5	TRBV10-3	CAIAGASGPIGGETQYF
TRBJ1-5	TRBV4-1	CASSQDGGIGNQPQHF
TRBJ2-1	TRBV10-3	CAISELGTTTYNEQFF
TRBJ2-7	TRBV2	CAGLIGTAGGIIYEQYF
TRBJ1-1	TRBV3-1	CASSQDRRQGGSTEAFF
TRBJ1-2	TRBV5-6	CASSSVAGYTF
TRBJ2-1	TRBV18	CASSPPFYKRSHYNEQFF
TRBJ2-2	TRBV5-1	CASSWDPSNTGELFF
TRBJ2-4	TRBV7-9	CASSLDEGQGSLVIQYF
TRBJ1-2	TRBV15	CATSIGDYGYTF
TRBJ2-1	TRBV20-1	CSATLSGRSSGEQFF
TRBJ2-7	TRBV10-3	CAITSGQGRVEQYF
TRBJ2-1	TRBV18	CASSPGAGGSGEQFF
TRBJ2-1	TRBV20-1	CSVPRVGPNEQFF
TRBJ2-7	TRBV5-1	CASSLGTGQASSYEQYF
TRBJ2-7	TRBV29-1	CSVEDLVYEQYF
TRBJ2-2	TRBV12-3/TRBV12-4	CASCLPRQGFRPNTGELFF
TRBJ2-1	TRBV20-1	CSARGGGSSYNEQFF
TRBJ2-5	TRBV29-1	CSVGASGMETQYF
TRBJ2-5	TRBV10-2	CASSDSGGLQETQYF
TRBJ2-7	TRBV27	CASSLSRGSPTEQYF
TRBJ2-7	TRBV2	CASGGQSYEQYF
TRBJ2-3	TRBV27	CASSDPGGSTDTQYF
TRBJ2-2	TRBV12-3/TRBV12-4	CASSLEQGITGELFF
TRBJ2-7	TRBV27	CASSLVKNYEQYF
TRBJ1-2	TRBV27	CASRGQGVDGYTF
TRBJ1-1	TRBV28	CASTQADIRGTEAFF